Given below is one T cell receptor (beta chain) in context. The entry originates in a study of blood T cells in healthy people across ages. Trimming removed 2 bases at V and 2 bases at J, with 6 bases between. Per the germline V gene, CDR1 is SGHNT and CDR2 is YENEEA. The CDR3 spans 13 residues. Through a sample-barcoded 5' primer and a J-beta primer mix, a second PCR was run for roughly 6 to 11 cycles. Each cDNA molecule received a tag from a template-switch adaptor that had 12 random nucleotides. TCRdb re-called the 5' RACE reads through MiXCR, storing one row per CDR3 protein. The sample includes roughly 1,700,000 distinct CDR3 sequences, 28% of them seen just once.

The clonotype comes from a woman in her 30s in good health. The sample consisted of blood. The genes are TRBV11-3 and TRBJ2-5; D unresolved. The DNA for the CDR3 is TGTGCCAGCAGCTTAATTGCTCAAGAGACCCAGTACTTC. The encoded protein is CASSLIAQETQYF.